The clone carrying this TCR beta chain has just a few counts. What it binds is unknown. One end of the junction fails to match germline, which may point to a read error. RNA transcripts provided the template for amplifying TCR beta CDR3 regions. Scientists carried out first-round RT-PCR using HTBI primers and then a second-round multiplex PCR. Via MiXCR, TCRdb re-called the multiplex PCR reads, giving one row per CDR3 protein. The sample comprises hundreds of thousands of distinct CDR3 sequences, over 20% of which are singletons, and approximately 7% rests with the top ten. CDR1 is LNHDA and CDR2 is SQIVND in the germline V gene (reference sequence). CDR3 length: 13 amino acids. The sample originates from a study of Graves' ophthalmopathy and Graves' hyperthyroidism. General study results and limits: Researchers report that a 13-signature model separated ophthalmopathy from stable hyperthyroidism, posting almost 90% sensitivity and around 80% specificity.

The chain recombines TRBV19 with TRBJ1-1; maybe TRBD1 (6 bases). Sequencing used peripheral blood. This TCR came from a woman aged 18 to 35 with stable Graves' hyperthyroidism. Some clones in this sample may be carry-over from other donors' samples. The CDR3 loop is CASGTVGGTQAFF. The CDR3, as DNA: TGTGCCAGTGGGACGGTGGGGGGCACTCAAGCTTTCTTT.